This is a list of T cell receptor beta chains from one sample in a study of shared clonotypes between healthy human individuals. Clones were read by immunoSEQ multiplex PCR, and TCRdb kept only the in-frame ones, dropping some. This table has roughly 2,000,000 clones, around 93% appearing once. Sequenced sample: naive CD8+ T cells from PBMCs. All receptors derive from a man aged 18-30 years in good health. Some clones in this sample may be carry-over from other donors' samples. Each CDR3 is given with its conserved first and last residue. Fields, in order: CDR3 protein, CDR3 DNA, D gene, J gene, V gene, clone size. A D gene is named only where the DNA matches it firmly. Not all rows give a size; the values are once, few, many and, for expanded clones, a class.

cdr3_aa: CASSPDVSKNIQYF; cdr3_nt: TGTGCCAGCAGCCCGGACGTATCCAAAAACATTCAGTACTTC; d_call: -; j_call: TRBJ2-4; v_call: TRBV7-9; clone_size: -
cdr3_aa: CASSSDPYEQYF; cdr3_nt: TGTGCCAGCAGCTCGGATCCCTACGAGCAGTACTTC; d_call: -; j_call: TRBJ2-7; v_call: TRBV11-1; clone_size: -
cdr3_aa: CASNFSEGRTPYGYTF; cdr3_nt: TGTGCCAGCAACTTTTCCGAGGGCAGAACTCCCTATGGCTACACCTTC; d_call: -; j_call: TRBJ1-2; v_call: TRBV27; clone_size: -
cdr3_aa: CASSVDRSATQYF; cdr3_nt: TGTGCCAGCAGCGTAGATAGGTCTGCCACGCAGTATTTT; d_call: -; j_call: TRBJ2-3; v_call: TRBV9; clone_size: -
cdr3_aa: CASSAGQGSTDTQYF; cdr3_nt: TGTGCCAGCAGCGCTGGACAGGGCTCCACAGATACGCAGTATTTT; d_call: TRBD1; j_call: TRBJ2-3; v_call: TRBV9; clone_size: -
cdr3_aa: CASSVSYYNEQFF; cdr3_nt: TGTGCCAGTAGTGTATCGTACTACAATGAGCAGTTCTTC; d_call: -; j_call: TRBJ2-1; v_call: TRBV19; clone_size: few
cdr3_aa: CASSKDSLYEQYF; cdr3_nt: TGCGCCAGCAGCAAGGACAGTCTCTACGAGCAGTACTTC; d_call: -; j_call: TRBJ2-7; v_call: TRBV10-1; clone_size: -
cdr3_aa: CASELRTGTGELFF; cdr3_nt: TGTGCCAGCGAACTTAGGACAGGGACCGGGGAGCTGTTTTTT; d_call: TRBD1; j_call: TRBJ2-2; v_call: TRBV2; clone_size: -
cdr3_aa: CASSLGGRVNEQFF; cdr3_nt: TGTGCCAGCAGCTTAGGGGGCCGAGTCAATGAGCAGTTCTTC; d_call: -; j_call: TRBJ2-1; v_call: TRBV7-9; clone_size: -
cdr3_aa: CASSELAGVYEQFF; cdr3_nt: TGTGCCAGCAGCGAACTAGCGGGAGTGTATGAGCAGTTCTTC; d_call: TRBD2; j_call: TRBJ2-1; v_call: TRBV7-9; clone_size: -
cdr3_aa: CASSLRGWNTEAFF; cdr3_nt: TGTGCCAGCAGTTTAAGGGGGTGGAACACTGAAGCTTTCTTT; d_call: -; j_call: TRBJ1-1; v_call: TRBV27; clone_size: -
cdr3_aa: CASSFAQGEKFVGYTF; cdr3_nt: TGTGCCAGCAGCTTCGCCCAGGGGGAAAAATTTGTTGGCTACACCTTC; d_call: TRBD1; j_call: TRBJ1-2; v_call: TRBV7-6; clone_size: -